Listed below are T cell receptor beta chains from one sample, sequenced in a study of cytomegalovirus exposure and HLA in healthy donors. Method: immunoSEQ multiplex PCR; TCRdb's copy keeps in-frame clones and lacks some. Of about 130,000 clones detected, about three quarters appear once; the ten largest clones hold about 4%. Material for sequencing was PBMCs. These receptors were collected from a man between 25 and 39 years old in good health and CMV-seronegative. The CDR3 runs from the conserved cysteine through the conserved F or W. D genes are given only for firm matches. Some rows mark clone size as missing; the rest say once, few, many or name a class of expanded clone.

cdr3_nt cdr3_aa j_call clone_size v_call d_call
TGTGCCAGCAGCTTGGGGCCGGGGACTAGAGCCGGGGAGCTGTTTTTT CASSLGPGTRAGELFF TRBJ2-2 - TRBV7-2 TRBD2
TGTGCCGGCAGTGAAGGTTCTATCCACTATGGCTACACCTTC CAGSEGSIHYGYTF TRBJ1-2 once TRBV6-1 -
TGTGCCAGCTCACCTATTTCGGGACAGCTGAACACTGAAGCTTTCTTT CASSPISGQLNTEAFF TRBJ1-1 - TRBV18 TRBD1
TGTGCCAGCAGCTTAGCGGGGTTCAGGGAGACCCAGTACTTC CASSLAGFRETQYF TRBJ2-5 few TRBV11-2 -
TGTGCCAGCAGCTTGGGGTACAGGGGGGAAAACACCATATATTTT CASSLGYRGENTIYF TRBJ1-3 few TRBV5-6 TRBD1
TGTGCCAGCAGACCACTTGGCAATCAGCCCCAGCATTTT CASRPLGNQPQHF TRBJ1-5 - TRBV7-8 -
TGTGCCAGCAGCACGACAGTGAGCTCCTACAATGAGCAGTTCTTC CASSTTVSSYNEQFF TRBJ2-1 - TRBV11-3 -
TGCAGCGTTGAAGAGGACAGGTCATTCTTCCATGAGCAGTTCTTC CSVEEDRSFFHEQFF TRBJ2-1 - TRBV29-1 TRBD1
TGTGCCAGCAGGTACAGGGGGCCAACCGGGGAGCTGTTTTTT CASRYRGPTGELFF TRBJ2-2 - TRBV6-5 TRBD1
TGTGCCAGCAGCAGACCGGGACAGGTTAACTATGGCTACACCTTC CASSRPGQVNYGYTF TRBJ1-2 - TRBV21-1 -
TGTGCCAGCAGCTCAGGGGGGACAGGTGACTACGAGCAGTGCTTC CASSSGGTGDYEQCF TRBJ2-7 - TRBV11-3 TRBD1
TGTGCCAGCAGTGAAGCGCTACAGGCGACAGCTAACTATGGCTACACCTTC CASSEALQATANYGYTF TRBJ1-2 - TRBV6-1 -
TGTGCCAGCGGACAGTCCTCTGGGGCCAACGTCCTGACTTTC CASGQSSGANVLTF TRBJ2-6 - TRBV19 -
TGTGCCAGCAGCTTAGTAGCAGGGGTGGGCTCACCCCTCCACTTT CASSLVAGVGSPLHF TRBJ1-6 few TRBV7-2 -
TGTGCCAGCAGGATAGTAGCGGGGGCCGGGGAGCTGTTTTTT CASRIVAGAGELFF TRBJ2-2 - TRBV2 TRBD2
TGTGCCAGCAGGCAGGGATATCAGCCCCAGCATTTT CASRQGYQPQHF TRBJ1-5 - TRBV2 -
TGTGCCACCAGCAGAGGCTTAGAAGGGGGATTCACCTACGAGCAGTACTTC CATSRGLEGGFTYEQYF TRBJ2-7 - TRBV15 -
TGTGCCAGCAGCGTAGGTACAGGGGGCAGTTTGGGTTCACCCCTCCACTTT CASSVGTGGSLGSPLHF TRBJ1-6 - TRBV9 TRBD1